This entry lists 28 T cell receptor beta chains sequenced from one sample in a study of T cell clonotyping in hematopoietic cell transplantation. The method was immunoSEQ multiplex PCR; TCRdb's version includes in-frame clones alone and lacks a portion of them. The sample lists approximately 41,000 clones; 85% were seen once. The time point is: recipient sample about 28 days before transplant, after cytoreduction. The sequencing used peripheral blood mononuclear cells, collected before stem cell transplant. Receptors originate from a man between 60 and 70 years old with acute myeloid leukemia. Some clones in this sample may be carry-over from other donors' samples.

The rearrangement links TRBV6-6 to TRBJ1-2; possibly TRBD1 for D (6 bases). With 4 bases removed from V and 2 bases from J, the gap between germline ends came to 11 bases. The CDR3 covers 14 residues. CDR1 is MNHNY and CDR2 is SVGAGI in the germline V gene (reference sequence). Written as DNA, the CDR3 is TGTGCCAGCAGTTTCCAGGACAGAAACTATGGCTACACCTTC. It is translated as CASSFQDRNYGYTF.

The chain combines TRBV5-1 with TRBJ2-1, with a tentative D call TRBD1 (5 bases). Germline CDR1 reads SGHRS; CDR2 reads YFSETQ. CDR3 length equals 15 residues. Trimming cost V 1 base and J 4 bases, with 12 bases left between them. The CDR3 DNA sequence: TGCGCCAGCAGCTTGTTAATTGACAGTTACAATGAGCAGTTCTTC. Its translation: CASSLLIDSYNEQFF.

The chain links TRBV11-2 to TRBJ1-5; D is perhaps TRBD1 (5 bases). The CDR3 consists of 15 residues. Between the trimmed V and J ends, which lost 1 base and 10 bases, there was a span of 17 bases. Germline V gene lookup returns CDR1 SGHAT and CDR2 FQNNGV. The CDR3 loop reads CASSLGLGSGGPQHF. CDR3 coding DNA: TGTGCCAGCAGCTTAGGTCTCGGAAGCGGGGGTCCCCAGCATTTT.

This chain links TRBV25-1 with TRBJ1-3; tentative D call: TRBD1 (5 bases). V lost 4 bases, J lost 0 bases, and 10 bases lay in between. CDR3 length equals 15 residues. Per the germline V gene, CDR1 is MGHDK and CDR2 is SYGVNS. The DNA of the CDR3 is TGTGCCAGCAGTGGGGGCCAGAGCTCTGGAAACACCATATATTTT. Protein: CASSGGQSSGNTIYF.

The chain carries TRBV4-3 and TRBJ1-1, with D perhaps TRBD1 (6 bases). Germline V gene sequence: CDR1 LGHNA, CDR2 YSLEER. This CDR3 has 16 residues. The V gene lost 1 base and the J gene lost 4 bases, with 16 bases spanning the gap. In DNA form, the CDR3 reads TGCGCCAGCAGCCAAGCCGGGCGAACAGGGAGCACTGAAGCTTTCTTT. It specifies CASSQAGRTGSTEAFF.

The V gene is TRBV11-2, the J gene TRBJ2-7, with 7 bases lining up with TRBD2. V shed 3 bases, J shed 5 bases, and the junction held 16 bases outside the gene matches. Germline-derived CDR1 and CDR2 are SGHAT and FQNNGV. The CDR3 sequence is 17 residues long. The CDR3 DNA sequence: TGTGCCAGCAGCTTTTTATACCCCGGGACGGGAGGAGACGAGCAGTACTTC. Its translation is CASSFLYPGTGGDEQYF.

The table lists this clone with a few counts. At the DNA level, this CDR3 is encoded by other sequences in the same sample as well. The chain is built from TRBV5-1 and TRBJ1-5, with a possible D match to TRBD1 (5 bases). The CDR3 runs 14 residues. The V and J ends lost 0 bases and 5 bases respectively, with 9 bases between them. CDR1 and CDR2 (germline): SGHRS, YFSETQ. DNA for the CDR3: TGCGCCAGCAGCTTGGGTGGGGGGGATCAGCCCCAGCATTTT. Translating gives CASSLGGGDQPQHF.

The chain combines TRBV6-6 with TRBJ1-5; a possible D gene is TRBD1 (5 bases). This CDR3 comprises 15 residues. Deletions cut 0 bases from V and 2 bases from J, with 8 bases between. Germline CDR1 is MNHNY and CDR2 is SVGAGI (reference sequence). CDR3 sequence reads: CASSYSEGGNQPQHF. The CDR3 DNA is TGTGCCAGCAGTTACTCGGAAGGGGGCAATCAGCCCCAGCATTTT.

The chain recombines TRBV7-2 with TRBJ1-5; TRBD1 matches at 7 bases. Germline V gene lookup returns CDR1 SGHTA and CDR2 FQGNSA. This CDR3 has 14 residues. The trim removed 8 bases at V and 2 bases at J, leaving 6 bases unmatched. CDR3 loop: CASCFQGGNQPQHF. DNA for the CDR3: TGTGCCAGCTGTTTTCAGGGGGGCAATCAGCCCCAGCATTTT.

The CDR3 is CASRRTSGGRYNEQFF. Written as DNA, the CDR3 is TGTGCCAGCAGACGGACTAGCGGGGGGCGCTACAATGAGCAGTTCTTC. This chain joins TRBV28 and TRBJ2-1, with 14 bases fitting TRBD2. V trimming: 6 bases; J trimming: 3 bases; junction bases outside the gene matches: 4. This CDR3 has 16 amino acids. Germline V gene sequence: CDR1 MDHEN, CDR2 SYDVKM. The complete variable domain, with remaining parts taken from reference TRBV28 and TRBJ2-1, reads DVKVTQSSRYLVKRTGEKVFLECVQDMDHENMFWYRQDPGLGLRLIYFSYDVKMKEKGDIPEGYSVSREKKERFSLILESASTNQTSMYLCASRRTSGGRYNEQFFGPGTRLTVL.

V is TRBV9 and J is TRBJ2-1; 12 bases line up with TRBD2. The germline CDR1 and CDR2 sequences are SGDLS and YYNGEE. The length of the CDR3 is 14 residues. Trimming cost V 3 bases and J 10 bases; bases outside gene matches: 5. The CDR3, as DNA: TGTGCCAGCAGCGCTAGCGGGGGGGCCTCGGAGCAGTTCTTC. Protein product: CASSASGGASEQFF.

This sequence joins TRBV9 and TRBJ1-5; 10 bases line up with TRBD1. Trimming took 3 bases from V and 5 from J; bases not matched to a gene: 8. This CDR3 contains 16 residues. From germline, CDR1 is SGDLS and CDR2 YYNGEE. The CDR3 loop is CASSATSGQGDQPQHF. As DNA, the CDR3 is TGTGCCAGCAGCGCCACCTCCGGACAGGGGGATCAGCCCCAGCATTTT.

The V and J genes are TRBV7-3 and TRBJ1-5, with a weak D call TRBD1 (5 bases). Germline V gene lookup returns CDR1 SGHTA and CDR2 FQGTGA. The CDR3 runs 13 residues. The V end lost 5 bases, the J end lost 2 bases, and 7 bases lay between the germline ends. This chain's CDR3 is CASSRDGNQPQHF. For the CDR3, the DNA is TGTGCCAGCAGCCGGGACGGCAATCAGCCCCAGCATTTT.

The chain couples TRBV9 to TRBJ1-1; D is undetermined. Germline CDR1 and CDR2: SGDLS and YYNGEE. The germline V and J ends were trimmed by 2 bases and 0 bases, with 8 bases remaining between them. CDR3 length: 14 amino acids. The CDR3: CASSVTGMNTEAFF. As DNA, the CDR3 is TGTGCCAGCAGCGTTACCGGGATGAACACTGAAGCTTTCTTT.

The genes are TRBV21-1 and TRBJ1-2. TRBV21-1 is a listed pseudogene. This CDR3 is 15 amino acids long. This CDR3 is CASSKVGLPPRGYTF. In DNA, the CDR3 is TGTGCCAGCAGCAAAGTGGGACTTCCCCCTCGGGGCTACACCTTC.

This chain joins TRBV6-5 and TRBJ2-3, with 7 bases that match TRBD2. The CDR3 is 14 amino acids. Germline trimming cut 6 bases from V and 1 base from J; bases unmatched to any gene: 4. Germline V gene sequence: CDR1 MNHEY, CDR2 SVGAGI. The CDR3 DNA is TGTGCCAGCAGGAAAAGCGGGGGCACAGATACGCAGTATTTT. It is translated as CASRKSGGTDTQYF.

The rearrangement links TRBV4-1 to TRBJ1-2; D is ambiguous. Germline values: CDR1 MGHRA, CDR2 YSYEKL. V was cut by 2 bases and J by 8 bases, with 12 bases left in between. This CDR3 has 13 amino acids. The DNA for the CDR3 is TGCGCCAGCAGCCAAACCGCGGGGAAGGGCTACACCTTC. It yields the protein CASSQTAGKGYTF.

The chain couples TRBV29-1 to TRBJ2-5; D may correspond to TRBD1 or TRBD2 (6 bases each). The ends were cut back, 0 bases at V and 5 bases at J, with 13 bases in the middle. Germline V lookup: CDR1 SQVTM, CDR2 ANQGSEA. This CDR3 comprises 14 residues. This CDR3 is CSVEDPRGLETQYF. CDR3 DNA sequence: TGCAGCGTTGAAGATCCCCGGGGGCTGGAGACCCAGTACTTC.

Written as DNA, the CDR3 is TGTGCCAGCAGCTCAGGGTATAACACCGGGGAGCTGTTTTTT. Amino acids: CASSSGYNTGELFF. This chain links TRBV7-2 with TRBJ2-2, with D possibly being TRBD1 (5 bases). The V gene lost 4 bases and the J gene lost 2 bases, with 8 bases spanning the gap. In germline, CDR1 is SGHTA, CDR2 FQGNSA. CDR3 size: 14 residues.

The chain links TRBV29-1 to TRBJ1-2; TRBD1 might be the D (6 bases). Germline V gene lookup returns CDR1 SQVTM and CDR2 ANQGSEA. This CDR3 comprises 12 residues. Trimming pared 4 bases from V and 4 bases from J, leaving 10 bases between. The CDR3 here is CSVAGQIYGYTF. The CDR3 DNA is TGCAGCGTTGCCGGACAGATCTATGGCTACACCTTC.

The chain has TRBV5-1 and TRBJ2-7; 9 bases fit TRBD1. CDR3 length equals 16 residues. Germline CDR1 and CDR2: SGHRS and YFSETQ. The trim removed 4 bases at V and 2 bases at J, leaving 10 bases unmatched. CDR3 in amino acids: CASSAAAGTGPYEQYF. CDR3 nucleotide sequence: TGCGCCAGCAGCGCGGCCGCCGGGACAGGGCCCTACGAGCAGTACTTC. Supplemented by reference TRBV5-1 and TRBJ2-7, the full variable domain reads KAGVTQTPRYLIKTRGQQVTLSCSPISGHRSVSWYQQTPGQGLQFLFEYFSETQRNKGNFPGRFSGRQFSNSRSEMNVSTLELGDSALYLCASSAAAGTGPYEQYFGPGTRLTVT.

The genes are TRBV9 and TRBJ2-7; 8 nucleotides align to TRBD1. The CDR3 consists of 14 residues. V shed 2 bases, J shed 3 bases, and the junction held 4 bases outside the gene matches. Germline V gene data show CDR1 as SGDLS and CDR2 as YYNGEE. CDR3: CASSVATGGYEQYF. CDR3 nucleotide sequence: TGTGCCAGCAGCGTGGCTACAGGGGGCTACGAGCAGTACTTC.

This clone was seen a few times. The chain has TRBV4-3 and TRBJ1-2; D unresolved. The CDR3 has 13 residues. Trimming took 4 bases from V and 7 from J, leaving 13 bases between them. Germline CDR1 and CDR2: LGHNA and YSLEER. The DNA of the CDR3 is TGCGCCAGCAGCCCGGGATACTTACGTGGCTACACCTTC. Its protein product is CASSPGYLRGYTF.

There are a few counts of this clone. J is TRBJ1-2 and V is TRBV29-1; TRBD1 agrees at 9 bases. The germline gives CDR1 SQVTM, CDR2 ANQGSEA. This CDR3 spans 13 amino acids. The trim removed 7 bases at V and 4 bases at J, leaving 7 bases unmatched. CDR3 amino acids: CSGTGERSYGYTF. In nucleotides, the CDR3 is TGCAGCGGGACAGGGGAAAGGAGCTATGGCTACACCTTC.

CDR3 DNA: TGTGCCAGCAGCGGTTCGCAGGGGACCATATATTTT. It encodes CASSGSQGTIYF. The rearrangement links TRBV5-6 to TRBJ1-3; D is perhaps TRBD1 (6 bases). CDR1 and CDR2 (germline): SGHDT, YYEEEE. V dropped 4 bases and J dropped 10 bases, with 12 bases sitting between them. This CDR3 region has 12 residues.

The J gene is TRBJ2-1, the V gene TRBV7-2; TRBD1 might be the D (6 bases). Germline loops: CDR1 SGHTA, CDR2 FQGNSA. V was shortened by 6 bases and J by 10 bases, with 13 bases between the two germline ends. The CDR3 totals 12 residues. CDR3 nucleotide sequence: TGTGCCAGCAGGGCCAGGGGCCCGGAGCAGTTCTTC. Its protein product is CASRARGPEQFF.

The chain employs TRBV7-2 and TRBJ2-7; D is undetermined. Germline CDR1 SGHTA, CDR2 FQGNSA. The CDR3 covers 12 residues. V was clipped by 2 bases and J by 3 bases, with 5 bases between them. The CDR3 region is CASSLLGYEQYF. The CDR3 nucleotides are TGTGCCAGCAGCTTACTTGGCTACGAGCAGTACTTC.

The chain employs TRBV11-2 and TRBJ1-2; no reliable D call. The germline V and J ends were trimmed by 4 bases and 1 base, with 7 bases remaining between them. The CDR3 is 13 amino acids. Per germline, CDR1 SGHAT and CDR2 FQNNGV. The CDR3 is CASSSPYNYGYTF. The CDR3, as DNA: TGTGCCAGCAGCTCCCCGTATAACTATGGCTACACCTTC.